The 25 T cell receptor beta chains below all came from one sample that was sequenced in a study of early T cells in non-severe SARS-CoV-2 infection. MiXCR was run by TCRdb on the 5' RACE reads, yielding one entry per CDR3 protein. Among 45,000 to 55,000 distinct CDR3 sequences, 7% to 8% were seen once, and the ten largest hold roughly 6%. Specimen: whole blood. The receptor source for this set is an adult who was a healthcare worker with PCR-confirmed SARS-CoV-2 infection or an uninfected control (not recorded which).

The chain links TRBV7-6 to TRBJ1-1; D gene ambiguous. The CDR3 contains 14 residues. Trimming took 1 base from V and 2 from J, leaving 8 bases between them. Germline V gene lookup returns CDR1 SGHVS and CDR2 FNYEAQ. CDR3 coding DNA: TGTGCCAGCAGCTTAGTTCCCGGAAACACTGAAGCTTTCTTT. It is translated as CASSLVPGNTEAFF. The full variable domain, with the rest looked up from reference TRBV7-6 and TRBJ1-1, is GAGVSQSPRYKVTKRGQDVALRCDPISGHVSLYWYRQALGQGPEFLTYFNYEAQQDKSGLPNDRFSAERPEGSISTLTIQRTEQRDSAMYRCASSLVPGNTEAFFGQGTRLTVV.

This clonotype occurred many times. The chain carries TRBV6-1 and TRBJ1-1, with 8 bases aligning to TRBD1. The germline V gene has CDR1 MNHNS and CDR2 SASEGT. V dropped 4 bases and J dropped 7; count of bases not matched to a gene: 8. This CDR3 comprises 14 residues. The CDR3 here is CASSGQGQGREAFF. The CDR3 nucleotides are TGTGCCAGCAGTGGTCAAGGACAGGGCCGTGAAGCTTTCTTT.

In its sample, this clonotype was seen a few times. This chain's CDR3 is CASSLSTGFGTDTQYF. CDR3 bases: TGTGCCAGCAGCCTCTCAACAGGGTTCGGCACAGATACGCAGTATTTT. The chain carries TRBV7-9 and TRBJ2-3, with a tentative D call TRBD1 (6 bases). V was pared by 5 bases and J by 1 base, with 16 bases between. CDR3 size: 16 residues. CDR1 and CDR2 (germline): SEHNR, FQNEAQ (reference sequence).

The sample holds a few counts of this clonotype. This sequence joins TRBV11-2 and TRBJ2-3, with 7 bases fitting TRBD1. V shed 4 bases, J shed 4 bases, and the junction held 8 bases outside the gene matches. The CDR3 length is 15 residues. Germline lookup yields CDR1 SGHAT and CDR2 FQNNGV. As DNA, the CDR3 is TGTGCCAGCAGCTCGCCGGGACAGTTCCCAGATACGCAGTATTTT. Translated, it gives CASSSPGQFPDTQYF.

This clonotype was counted at least ten times. DNA for the CDR3: TGTGCCAGCCAAACAGGTTCATCGCGGGGGATCAATGAGCAGTTCTTC. As protein: CASQTGSSRGINEQFF. The rearrangement uses TRBV11-2 and TRBJ2-1; 7 positions agree with TRBD2. Germline CDR1 and CDR2: SGHAT and FQNNGV. The CDR3 totals 16 residues. V gave up 8 bases and J gave up 6 bases; unmatched junction bases: 16.

There are a few counts of this clonotype. The rearrangement links TRBV28 to TRBJ2-7, with TRBD1 matching 9 bases. The CDR3 runs to 16 residues. The germline CDR1 and CDR2 sequences are MDHEN and SYDVKM. V lost 6 bases to trimming and J lost 3 bases; unmatched junction nucleotides: 12. The DNA for the CDR3 is TGTGCCAGCAGCTCTCCCCCGGGACAGGGCCACTACGAGCAGTACTTC. Amino acids: CASSSPPGQGHYEQYF.

This clonotype appeared many times. V and J are TRBV20-1 and TRBJ2-3, with 12 positions matching TRBD2. The junction had 2 bases not matched to a gene; V was cut back by 4 bases and J by 0 bases. The CDR3 runs to 15 residues. The V gene's germline CDR1 is DFQATT and CDR2 SNEGSKA (reference sequence). CDR3: CSATGLAGSTDTQYF. The CDR3 DNA reads as TGCAGTGCTACCGGACTAGCGGGGAGCACAGATACGCAGTATTTT.

This clonotype has a handful of counts. This chain joins TRBV6-1 and TRBJ2-2, with D perhaps matching TRBD2 (5 bases). This CDR3 has 18 residues. V lost 0 bases and J 2 bases, leaving 16 bases between the germline ends. CDR1 is MNHNS, CDR2 SASEGT, per germline. Here the CDR3 reads CASSEAHGGTINTGELFF. CDR3 nucleotide sequence: TGTGCCAGCAGTGAAGCGCACGGAGGCACTATAAACACCGGGGAGCTGTTTTTT.

This clonotype has just a few counts. CDR3 sequence: CASSPRGTDADTQYF. CDR3 nucleotides: TGTGCCAGCTCACCTCGGGGGACAGATGCAGATACGCAGTATTTT. J is TRBJ2-3 and V is TRBV18; D might be TRBD1 (7 bases). The CDR3 is 15 residues long. The V end was cut by 3 bases, the J end by 4 bases, with 14 bases between. Germline values: CDR1 KGHSH, CDR2 LQKENI.

This clonotype was seen at least ten times. V and J are TRBV20-1 and TRBJ1-2, with a possible D match to TRBD1 (5 bases). The CDR3 consists of 14 residues. CDR1 and CDR2 from the germline V gene are DFQATT and SNEGSKA (reference sequence). Deletions cut 1 base from V and 3 bases from J, with 12 bases between. CDR3 region: CSARGRGYDYGYTF. CDR3 DNA sequence: TGCAGTGCTAGAGGACGGGGCTATGACTATGGCTACACCTTC.

V and J are TRBV7-3 and TRBJ1-5, with TRBD1 matching over 7 bases. Germline trimming cut 4 bases from V and 7 bases from J; bases unmatched to any gene: 4. Per the germline V gene, CDR1 is SGHTA and CDR2 is FQGTGA. The CDR3 length is 13 residues. The DNA of the CDR3 is TGTGCCAGCAGCTCACAGGGGAACCAGCCCCAGCATTTT. Amino acids: CASSSQGNQPQHF. The entire variable domain, with the rest obtained from reference TRBV7-3 and TRBJ1-5, is as follows: GAGVSQTPSNKVTEKGKYVELRCDPISGHTALYWYRQSLGQGPEFLIYFQGTGAADDSGLPNDRFFAVRPEGSVSTLKIQRTERGDSAVYLCASSSQGNQPQHFGDGTRLSIL.

This clonotype was seen many times. The V and J genes are TRBV2 and TRBJ1-1; 8 bases match TRBD1. Looked up from germline, CDR1 is SNHLY and CDR2 is FYNNEI. The CDR3 spans 14 residues. J lost 6 bases, V lost 6 bases, and 9 bases had no gene match. Written as DNA, the CDR3 is TGTGCCAGCAGCGTAGGACAGGGCCTCGCTGAAGCTTTCTTT. Translated: CASSVGQGLAEAFF.

Ten or more counts support this clonotype. The rearrangement joins TRBV29-1 to TRBJ1-1; maybe TRBD1 (6 bases). The V end lost 3 bases, the J end lost 4 bases, and 12 bases lay between the germline ends. The CDR3 has 13 amino acids. Per germline, CDR1 SQVTM and CDR2 ANQGSEA. The CDR3 reads CSVEGGGFTEAFF. The CDR3 DNA sequence: TGCAGCGTTGAGGGCGGGGGCTTCACTGAAGCTTTCTTT. Full variable domain (missing parts from reference TRBV29-1 and TRBJ1-1): SAVISQKPSRDICQRGTSLTIQCQVDSQVTMMFWYRQQPGQSLTLIATANQGSEATYESGFVIDKFPISRPNLTFSTLTVSNMSPEDSSIYLCSVEGGGFTEAFFGQGTRLTVV.

This rearrangement joins TRBV11-2 to TRBJ2-4; 7 bases map to TRBD2. The J segment lost 0 bases and the V segment lost 7 bases, leaving 12 bases of the junction unmatched. The CDR3 loop spans 17 amino acids. The germline gives CDR1 SGHAT, CDR2 FQNNGV. The CDR3 loop reads CASTILGRGVAKNIQYF. CDR3 sequence (DNA): TGTGCCAGCACCATCCTTGGCCGGGGGGTAGCCAAAAACATTCAGTACTTC.

The chain has TRBV9 and TRBJ2-7, with 8 bases identical to TRBD1. Germline CDR1 reads SGDLS; CDR2 reads YYNGEE. The CDR3 is 14 residues long. Trimming at V came to 4 bases and at J to 0 bases, leaving 3 bases not matched to a gene. The CDR3 here is CASSPDRGSYEQYF. CDR3 DNA sequence: TGTGCCAGCAGCCCAGACAGGGGCTCCTACGAGCAGTACTTC.

This clonotype was picked up a small number of times. The chain employs TRBV5-1 and TRBJ1-1; D possibly corresponds to TRBD1 (5 bases). V lost 1 base to trimming and J lost 5 bases, with 15 bases between them. Looked up from germline, CDR1 is SGHRS and CDR2 is YFSETQ. This CDR3 has 15 residues. The CDR3 nucleotides read TGCGCCAGCAGCTTGAAATGGCAGGGTGGGACTGAAGCTTTCTTT. Residues: CASSLKWQGGTEAFF.

This chain uses TRBV28 with TRBJ1-3, with TRBD1 matching over 7 bases. The junction had 2 bases not matched to a gene; V was cut back by 3 bases and J by 0 bases. The CDR3 loop spans 15 amino acids. Germline V gene lookup returns CDR1 MDHEN and CDR2 SYDVKM. In DNA, the CDR3 is TGTGCCAGCAGTTTGGGACAGCACTCTGGAAACACCATATATTTT. It translates to CASSLGQHSGNTIYF.

This clonotype was seen at least ten times. CDR3 sequence: CASSSEGPTDTQYF. The CDR3, as DNA: TGTGCCAGCAGCTCCGAGGGCCCCACAGATACGCAGTATTTT. The rearrangement joins TRBV4-2 to TRBJ2-3; the D gene is possibly TRBD2 (5 bases). This CDR3 spans 14 amino acids. Trimming stripped 5 bases from V and 2 bases from J, with 11 bases between. Germline V lookup: CDR1 LGHNA, CDR2 YNFKEQ.

A word on this clonotype: A read error may be the cause here, since a much bigger clone is one base away. The CDR3 sequence is CATSDPRGSIQPQHF. CDR3 coding DNA: TGTGCCACCAGTGATCCCCGGGGCAGCATTCAGCCCCAGCATTTT. This chain uses TRBV24-1 with TRBJ1-5; D is perhaps TRBD1 (5 bases). CDR3 length equals 15 residues. CDR1 is KGHDR and CDR2 is SFDVKD in the germline V gene.

The V and J genes are TRBV24-1 and TRBJ1-2; D might be TRBD1 (6 bases). V was trimmed by 3 bases and J by 2 bases, leaving 9 bases between them. Germline-derived CDR1 and CDR2 are KGHDR and SFDVKD. This CDR3 has 14 amino acids. CDR3 amino acids: CATSDGGRNYGYTF. As DNA, the CDR3 is TGTGCCACCAGTGATGGGGGGCGGAACTATGGCTACACCTTC.

This chain links TRBV18 with TRBJ2-7; 7 positions match TRBD1. Germline trimming cut 5 bases from V and 6 bases from J; bases unmatched to any gene: 10. The CDR3 covers 14 residues. CDR1 and CDR2 from the germline V gene are KGHSH and LQKENI. DNA for the CDR3: TGTGCCAGCTCATCAGACAGGGTCGGTGGCGAGCAGTACTTC. This codes for CASSSDRVGGEQYF.

The chain joins TRBV6-2 or TRBV6-3 to TRBJ2-2; a weak D match, TRBD1 (6 bases). V was shortened by 2 bases and J by 1 base, with 11 bases between the two germline ends. There are 16 residues in the CDR3. Germline CDR1 and CDR2: MNHEY and SVGEGT. CDR3 sequence: CASSYGDTLNTGELFF. CDR3 sequence (DNA): TGTGCCAGCAGTTACGGGGACACCCTGAACACCGGGGAGCTGTTTTTT.

This clonotype appeared a few times. The rearrangement uses TRBV12-3 or TRBV12-4 and TRBJ2-1; D perhaps matches TRBD1 (6 bases). The CDR3 is 15 residues long. Trimming left V 2 bases short and J 8 bases short, with 16 bases between. The CDR3 sequence is CASSLRGGVSHEQFF. In nucleotides, the CDR3 is TGTGCCAGCAGTTTACGTGGGGGCGTTAGCCATGAGCAGTTCTTC.

This clonotype showed up many times. The V gene is TRBV11-3, the J gene TRBJ2-1; D ambiguous. V was pared by 3 bases and J by 10 bases, with 10 bases between. The CDR3 is 12 amino acids. In germline, CDR1 is SGHNT, CDR2 YENEEA. The CDR3 spells CASSFREDEQFF. The CDR3 DNA is TGTGCCAGCAGCTTTAGAGAGGACGAGCAGTTCTTC.

In this sample, this clonotype turned up many times. The chain employs TRBV21-1 and TRBJ2-7; TRBD2, the D gene given by the table, was not confirmed from the DNA. TRBV21-1 is designated a pseudogene. This CDR3 has 14 residues. CDR3 loop: CASSKGLDYYEQYF. The CDR3, as DNA: TGTGCCAGCAGCAAGGGACTCGACTACTACGAGCAGTACTTC.